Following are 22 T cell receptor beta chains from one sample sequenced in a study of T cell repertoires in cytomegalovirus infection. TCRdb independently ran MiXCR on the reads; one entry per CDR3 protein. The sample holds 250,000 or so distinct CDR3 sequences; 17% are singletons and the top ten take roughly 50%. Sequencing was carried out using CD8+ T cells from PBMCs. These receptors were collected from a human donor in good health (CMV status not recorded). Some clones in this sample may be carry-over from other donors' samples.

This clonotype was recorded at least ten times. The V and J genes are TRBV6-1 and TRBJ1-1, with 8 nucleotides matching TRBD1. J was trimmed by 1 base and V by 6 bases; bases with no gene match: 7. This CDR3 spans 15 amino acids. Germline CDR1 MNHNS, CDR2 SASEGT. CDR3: CASSGGTGQNTEAFF. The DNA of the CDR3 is TGTGCCAGCAGCGGAGGGACAGGCCAGAACACTGAAGCTTTCTTT.

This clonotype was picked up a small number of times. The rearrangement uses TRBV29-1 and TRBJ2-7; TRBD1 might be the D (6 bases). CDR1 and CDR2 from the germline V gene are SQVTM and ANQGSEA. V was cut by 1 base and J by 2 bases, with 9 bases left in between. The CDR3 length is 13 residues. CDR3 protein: CSVEGGQTYEQYF. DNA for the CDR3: TGCAGCGTTGAAGGTGGACAGACCTACGAGCAGTACTTC.

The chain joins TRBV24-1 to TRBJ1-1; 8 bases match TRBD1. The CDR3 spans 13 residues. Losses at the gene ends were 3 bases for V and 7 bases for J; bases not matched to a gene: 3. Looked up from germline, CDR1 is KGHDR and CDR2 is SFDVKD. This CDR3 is CATSDLTGDEAFF. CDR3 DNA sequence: TGTGCCACCAGTGATCTGACAGGGGATGAAGCTTTCTTT.

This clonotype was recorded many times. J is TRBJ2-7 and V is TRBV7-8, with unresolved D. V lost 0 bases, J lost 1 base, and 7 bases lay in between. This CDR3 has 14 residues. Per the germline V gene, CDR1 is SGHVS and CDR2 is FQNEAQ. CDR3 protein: CASSLAVGSYEQYF. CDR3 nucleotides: TGTGCCAGCAGCTTAGCCGTCGGGTCCTACGAGCAGTACTTC.

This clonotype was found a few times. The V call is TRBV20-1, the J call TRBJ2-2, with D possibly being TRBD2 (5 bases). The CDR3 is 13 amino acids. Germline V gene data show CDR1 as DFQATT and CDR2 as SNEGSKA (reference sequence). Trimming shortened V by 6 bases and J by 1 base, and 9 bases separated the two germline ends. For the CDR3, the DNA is TGCAGTGCCGAGGGCCTGAACACCGGGGAGCTGTTTTTT. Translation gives CSAEGLNTGELFF.

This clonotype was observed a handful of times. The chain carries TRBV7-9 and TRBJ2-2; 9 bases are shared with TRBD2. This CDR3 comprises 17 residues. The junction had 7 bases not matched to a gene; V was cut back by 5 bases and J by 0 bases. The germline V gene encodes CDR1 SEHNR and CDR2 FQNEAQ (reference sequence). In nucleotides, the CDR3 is TGTGCCAGCAGCGCGGGACTAGCCAACCCGAACACCGGGGAGCTGTTTTTT. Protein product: CASSAGLANPNTGELFF.

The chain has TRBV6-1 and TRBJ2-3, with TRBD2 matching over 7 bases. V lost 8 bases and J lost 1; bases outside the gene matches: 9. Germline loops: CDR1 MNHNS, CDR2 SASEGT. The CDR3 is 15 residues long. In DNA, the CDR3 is TGTGCCAGCCAAATCCCGGGGGGACGCACAGATACGCAGTATTTT. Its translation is CASQIPGGRTDTQYF.

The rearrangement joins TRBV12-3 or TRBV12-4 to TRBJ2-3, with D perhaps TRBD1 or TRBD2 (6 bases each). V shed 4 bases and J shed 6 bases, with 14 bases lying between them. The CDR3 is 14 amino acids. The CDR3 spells CASSSAPGGDTQYF. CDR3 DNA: TGTGCCAGCAGTTCGGCTCCCGGGGGCGATACGCAGTATTTT.

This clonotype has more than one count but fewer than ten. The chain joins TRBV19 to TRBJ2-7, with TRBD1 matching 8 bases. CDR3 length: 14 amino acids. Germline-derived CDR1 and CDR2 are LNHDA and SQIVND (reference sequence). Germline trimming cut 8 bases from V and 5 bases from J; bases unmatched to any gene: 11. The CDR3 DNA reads TGTGCCAGTGCGAAGGACAGGGTCGAAGACGAGCAGTACTTC. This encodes CASAKDRVEDEQYF. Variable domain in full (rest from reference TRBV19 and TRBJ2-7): DGGITQSPKYLFRKEGQNVTLSCEQNLNHDAMYWYRQDPGQGLRLIYYSQIVNDFQKGDIAEGYSVSREKKESFPLTVTSAQKNPTAFYLCASAKDRVEDEQYFGPGTRLTVT.

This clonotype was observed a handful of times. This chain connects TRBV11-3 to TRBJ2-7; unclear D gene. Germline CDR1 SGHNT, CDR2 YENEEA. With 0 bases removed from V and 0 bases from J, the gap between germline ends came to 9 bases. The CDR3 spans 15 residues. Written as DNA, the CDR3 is TGTGCCAGCAGCTTAGACGGAGCTCGCTCCTACGAGCAGTACTTC. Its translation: CASSLDGARSYEQYF.

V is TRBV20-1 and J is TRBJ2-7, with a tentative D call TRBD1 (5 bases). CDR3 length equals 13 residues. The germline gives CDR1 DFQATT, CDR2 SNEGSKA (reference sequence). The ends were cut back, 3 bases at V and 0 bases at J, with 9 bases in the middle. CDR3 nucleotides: TGCAGTGCTAGGCGCAGGGACTCCTACGAGCAGTACTTC. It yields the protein CSARRRDSYEQYF.

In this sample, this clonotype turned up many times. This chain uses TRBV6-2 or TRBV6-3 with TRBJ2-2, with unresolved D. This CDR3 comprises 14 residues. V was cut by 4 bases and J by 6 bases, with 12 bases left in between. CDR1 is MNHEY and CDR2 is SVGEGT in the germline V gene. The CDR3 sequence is CASSWVSPPGELFF. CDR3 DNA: TGTGCCAGCAGTTGGGTCTCGCCACCCGGGGAGCTGTTTTTT.

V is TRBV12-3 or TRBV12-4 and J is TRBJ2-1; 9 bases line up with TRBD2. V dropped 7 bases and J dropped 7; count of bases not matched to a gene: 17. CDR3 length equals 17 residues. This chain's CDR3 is CASTENGGGGASNEQFF. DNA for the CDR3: TGTGCCAGCACCGAAAACGGGGGCGGGGGGGCTTCGAATGAGCAGTTCTTC.

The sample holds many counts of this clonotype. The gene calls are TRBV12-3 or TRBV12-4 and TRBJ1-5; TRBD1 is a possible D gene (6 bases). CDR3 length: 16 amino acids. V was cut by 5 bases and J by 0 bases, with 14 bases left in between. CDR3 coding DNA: TGTGCCAGCAGTCCGTGGGACAAATATAGCAATCAGCCCCAGCATTTT. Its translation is CASSPWDKYSNQPQHF.

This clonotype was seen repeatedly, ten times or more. Here the CDR3 reads CASSLGTHVDNEQFF. The CDR3 nucleotides read TGTGCCAGCAGCTTGGGGACCCATGTGGACAATGAGCAGTTCTTC. The rearrangement joins TRBV7-2 to TRBJ2-1; D may be TRBD1 or TRBD2 (5 bases each). Germline values: CDR1 SGHTA, CDR2 FQGNSA. The V end lost 3 bases, the J end lost 5 bases, and 14 bases lay between the germline ends. This CDR3 contains 15 residues.

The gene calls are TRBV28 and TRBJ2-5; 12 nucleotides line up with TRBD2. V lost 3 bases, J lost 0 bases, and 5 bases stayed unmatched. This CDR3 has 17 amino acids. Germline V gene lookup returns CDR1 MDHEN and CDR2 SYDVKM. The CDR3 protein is CASSFTRLAGDQETQYF. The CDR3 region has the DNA TGTGCCAGCAGTTTCACAAGACTAGCGGGGGACCAAGAGACCCAGTACTTC.

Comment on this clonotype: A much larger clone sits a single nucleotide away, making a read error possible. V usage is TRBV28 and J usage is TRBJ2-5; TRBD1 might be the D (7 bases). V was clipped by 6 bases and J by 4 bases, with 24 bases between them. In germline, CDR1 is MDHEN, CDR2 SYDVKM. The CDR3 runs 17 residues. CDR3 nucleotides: TGTGCCAGCAGACATACCCTGGAGGGGGCTTGGGCAGAGACCCAGTACTTC. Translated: CASRHTLEGAWAETQYF. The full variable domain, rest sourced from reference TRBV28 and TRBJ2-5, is DVKVTQSSRYLVKRTGEKVFLECVQDMDHENMFWYRQDPGLGLRLIYFSYDVKMKEKGDIPEGYSVSREKKERFSLILESASTNQTSMYLCASRHTLEGAWAETQYFGPGTRLLVL.

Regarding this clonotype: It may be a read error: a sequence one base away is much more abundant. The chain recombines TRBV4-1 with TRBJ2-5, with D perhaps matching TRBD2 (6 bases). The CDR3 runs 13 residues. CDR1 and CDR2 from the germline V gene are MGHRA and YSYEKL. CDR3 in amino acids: CASSPGGKETLYF. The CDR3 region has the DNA TGCGCCAGCAGCCCTGGAGGGAAAGAGACCCTGTACTTC.

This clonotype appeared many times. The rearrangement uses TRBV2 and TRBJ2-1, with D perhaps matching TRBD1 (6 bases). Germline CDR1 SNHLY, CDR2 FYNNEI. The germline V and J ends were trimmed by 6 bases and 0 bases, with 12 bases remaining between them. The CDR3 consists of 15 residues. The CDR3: CASRETGDSYNEQFF. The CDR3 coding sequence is TGTGCCAGCAGAGAGACAGGCGACTCCTACAATGAGCAGTTCTTC.

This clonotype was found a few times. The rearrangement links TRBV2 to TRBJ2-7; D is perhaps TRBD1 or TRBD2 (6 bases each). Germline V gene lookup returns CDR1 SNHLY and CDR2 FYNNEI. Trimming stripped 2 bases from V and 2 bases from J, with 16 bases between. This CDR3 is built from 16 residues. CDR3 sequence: CASSEWGASYTYEQYF. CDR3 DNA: TGTGCCAGCAGTGAATGGGGGGCTAGCTATACCTACGAGCAGTACTTC.

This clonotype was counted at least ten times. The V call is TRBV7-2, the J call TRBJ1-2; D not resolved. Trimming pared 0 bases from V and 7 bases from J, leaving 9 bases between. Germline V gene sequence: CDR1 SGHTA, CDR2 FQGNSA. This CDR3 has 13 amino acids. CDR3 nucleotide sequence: TGTGCCAGCAGCTTAGCGTGGGCGGCTGGCTACACCTTC. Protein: CASSLAWAAGYTF.

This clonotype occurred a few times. The CDR3 loop is CASMADRYNSPLHF. The CDR3 region has the DNA TGTGCCAGTATGGCGGATCGCTATAATTCACCCCTCCACTTT. This chain links TRBV19 with TRBJ1-6; D not resolved. The V end was cut by 7 bases, the J end by 3 bases, with 10 bases between. Per the germline V gene, CDR1 is LNHDA and CDR2 is SQIVND (reference sequence). The length of the CDR3 is 14 residues.